This entry lists 16 T cell receptor beta chains sequenced from one sample in a study of early T cells in non-severe SARS-CoV-2 infection. TCRdb reprocessed the 5' RACE reads with MiXCR, giving one entry per CDR3 protein. The repertoire holds more than 50,000 distinct CDR3 sequences, with 10% to 15% as singletons. The sample comprised whole blood. These receptor sequences come from an adult who was a healthcare worker with PCR-confirmed SARS-CoV-2 infection or an uninfected control (not recorded which).

The CDR3: CASSYSKDSQRLYSNQPQHF. The DNA for the CDR3 is TGTGCCAGCAGTTACTCGAAGGACAGCCAAAGATTATATAGCAATCAGCCCCAGCATTTT. This chain joins TRBV6-5 and TRBJ1-5; D perhaps matches TRBD1 (6 bases). Germline CDR1 MNHEY, CDR2 SVGAGI. The CDR3 consists of 20 residues. V lost 0 bases and J lost 0, with 21 bases in between.

This clonotype was counted between two and nine times. V gene TRBV12-3 or TRBV12-4 combines with J gene TRBJ1-3, with D hard to call. Deletions cut 5 bases from V and 0 bases from J, with 5 bases between. The CDR3 covers 13 residues. The CDR3 DNA sequence: TGTGCCAGCAGTGGGGACTCTGGAAACACCATATATTTT. It specifies CASSGDSGNTIYF.

The table lists this clonotype with a few counts. This chain connects TRBV20-1 to TRBJ2-1; TRBD2 is a possible D gene (5 bases). Germline CDR1 DFQATT, CDR2 SNEGSKA (reference sequence). The CDR3 consists of 12 residues. V was cut by 5 bases and J by 8 bases, with 13 bases left in between. CDR3 sequence: CSAPTNGDEQFF. Here the CDR3 DNA reads TGCAGTGCTCCCACTAACGGGGATGAGCAGTTCTTC.

Regarding this clonotype: A much bigger clone sits one base away, suggesting this may be a read error. This rearrangement joins TRBV7-2 to TRBJ2-1, with a possible D match to TRBD2 (5 bases). Germline-derived CDR1 and CDR2 are SGHTA and FQGNSA. This CDR3 comprises 13 residues. Trimming cost V 4 bases and J 9 bases, with 13 bases left between them. The CDR3 DNA reads TGTGCCAGCAGCTCCCCGAATAGCGTTGAGCAGTTCTTC. Translated: CASSSPNSVEQFF.

Ten or more counts support this clonotype. The rearrangement joins TRBV3-1 to TRBJ2-5; possible D gene TRBD2, 6 bases. Trimming cost V 0 bases and J 5 bases, with 13 bases left between them. This CDR3 contains 15 residues. Looked up from germline, CDR1 is LGHDT and CDR2 is YNNKEL (reference sequence). The CDR3 here is CASSQERRGRETQYF. In DNA form, the CDR3 reads TGTGCCAGCAGCCAAGAGAGGCGGGGTCGGGAGACCCAGTACTTC.

This chain joins TRBV11-2 and TRBJ2-7; D ambiguous. CDR1 is SGHAT and CDR2 is FQNNGV in the germline V gene. Deletions cut 2 bases from V and 0 bases from J, with 5 bases between. The CDR3 runs 13 residues. This CDR3 is CASSLRLSYEQYF. CDR3 DNA: TGTGCCAGCAGCTTACGTCTCTCCTACGAGCAGTACTTC.

The chain carries TRBV19 and TRBJ2-6; 9 bases are shared with TRBD1. V shed 5 bases, J shed 3 bases, and the junction held 5 bases outside the gene matches. CDR1 LNHDA and CDR2 SQIVND come from the germline V gene (reference sequence). CDR3 length equals 16 residues. This CDR3 is CASSLGQGYGANVLTF. For the CDR3, the DNA is TGTGCCAGTAGTTTGGGACAGGGCTATGGGGCCAACGTCCTGACTTTC.

This clonotype was seen many times. The chain combines TRBV10-3 with TRBJ2-5, with 11 bases that match TRBD2. Trimming at V came to 2 bases and at J to 0 bases, leaving 5 bases not matched to a gene. Germline loops: CDR1 ENHRY, CDR2 SYGVKD. This CDR3 is 17 amino acids long. The CDR3 region has the DNA TGTGCCATCAGTGAGGGGACTAGCGGTACTTACCAAGAGACCCAGTACTTC. Translated: CAISEGTSGTYQETQYF.

The rearrangement links TRBV29-1 to TRBJ2-3; D is perhaps TRBD1 or TRBD2 (5 bases each). Germline lookup yields CDR1 SQVTM and CDR2 ANQGSEA. This CDR3 is 14 amino acids long. V lost 3 bases and J 6 bases, leaving 16 bases between the germline ends. In DNA form, the CDR3 reads TGCAGCGTTGAGCCCGGGGCCGCGATGGATACGCAGTATTTT. Translated, it gives CSVEPGAAMDTQYF.

This clonotype was seen ten or more times. The chain links TRBV10-3 to TRBJ2-2; D perhaps matches TRBD2 (6 bases). The V and J ends lost 7 bases and 7 bases respectively, with 10 bases between them. The CDR3 spans 12 residues. Germline V CDR1 and CDR2: ENHRY, SYGVKD. The CDR3 nucleotides read TGTGCCATCACCCCGGGAGACGGGGAGCTGTTTTTT. Protein: CAITPGDGELFF.

This clonotype was found many times. V gene TRBV19 combines with J gene TRBJ1-4, with D hard to call. This CDR3 comprises 14 residues. The germline V gene has CDR1 LNHDA and CDR2 SQIVND (reference sequence). V dropped 8 bases and J dropped 0 bases, with 10 bases sitting between them. CDR3 sequence: CASGAVATNEKLFF. The CDR3 nucleotides are TGTGCCAGTGGCGCAGTCGCAACTAATGAAAAACTGTTTTTT.

The V gene is TRBV29-1, the J gene TRBJ2-5; D is perhaps TRBD1 (6 bases). V shed 8 bases and J shed 2 bases, with 15 bases lying between them. Germline assignment: CDR1 SQVTM and CDR2 ANQGSEA. CDR3 length equals 13 residues. The CDR3 spells CSLLEQGQETQYF. CDR3 nucleotides: TGCAGCTTATTAGAACAGGGTCAAGAGACCCAGTACTTC.

This rearrangement joins TRBV5-1 to TRBJ2-7; 7 nucleotides agree with TRBD1. The CDR3 is 15 residues long. The germline gives CDR1 SGHRS, CDR2 YFSETQ. The junction had 12 bases not matched to a gene; V was cut back by 4 bases and J by 5 bases. CDR3 residues: CASSMWDRRSDEQYF. CDR3 sequence (DNA): TGCGCCAGCAGCATGTGGGACAGACGATCGGACGAGCAGTACTTC. Based on the CDR3 plus reference TRBV5-1 and TRBJ2-7, the full variable domain is KAGVTQTPRYLIKTRGQQVTLSCSPISGHRSVSWYQQTPGQGLQFLFEYFSETQRNKGNFPGRFSGRQFSNSRSEMNVSTLELGDSALYLCASSMWDRRSDEQYFGPGTRLTVT.

This chain joins TRBV7-9 and TRBJ2-7; D may match TRBD1 or TRBD2 (5 bases each). The ends were cut back, 5 bases at V and 0 bases at J, with 17 bases in the middle. Germline CDR1 SEHNR, CDR2 FQNEAQ (reference sequence). This CDR3 is built from 16 residues. CDR3: CASSAIKGRNSYEQYF. Here the CDR3 DNA reads TGTGCCAGCAGCGCCATAAAGGGACGGAACTCCTACGAGCAGTACTTC. Based on the CDR3 plus reference TRBV7-9 and TRBJ2-7, the full variable domain is DTGVSQNPRHKITKRGQNVTFRCDPISEHNRLYWYRQTLGQGPEFLTYFQNEAQLEKSRLLSDRFSAERPKGSFSTLEIQRTEQGDSAMYLCASSAIKGRNSYEQYFGPGTRLTVT.

Here the CDR3 reads CSGVASGEQYF. Here the CDR3 DNA reads TGCAGTGGAGTAGCTTCGGGCGAGCAGTACTTC. The chain combines TRBV20-1 with TRBJ2-7; D is undetermined. The CDR3 has 11 amino acids. Germline V gene data show CDR1 as DFQATT and CDR2 as SNEGSKA (reference sequence). V lost 7 bases and J lost 6, with 13 bases in between.

The rearrangement joins TRBV6-1 to TRBJ2-7; D gene uncertain. The CDR3 totals 14 residues. V lost 6 bases and J lost 7, with 19 bases in between. CDR1 and CDR2 (germline): MNHNS, SASEGT. The CDR3 nucleotides are TGTGCCAGCAGCCCCCCGGGTAGCCTTATTGAGCAGTACTTC. Protein sequence: CASSPPGSLIEQYF.